The sample holds a few counts of the clone carrying this T cell receptor (beta chain). Its antigen is undetermined. MiXCR was run by TCRdb on the reads, yielding one entry per CDR3 protein. The top ten hold roughly 15% of the sample, which has about 450,000 distinct CDR3 sequences, roughly 30% seen once. From germline, CDR1 is SGHTA and CDR2 FQGNSA. Trimming stripped 2 bases from V and 4 bases from J, with 21 bases between. The CDR3 runs to 18 residues. The data belong to a study of T cell repertoires in cytomegalovirus infection. Overall study findings and caveats: Dominant in the ex vivo response were TCR beta clonotypes restricted by HLA-C and specific for CMV. Summed public TCR beta family frequency identified CMV carriers bearing the relevant HLA.

This rearrangement joins TRBV7-2 to TRBJ1-3; tentatively, D is TRBD1 (6 bases). Sequencing input: PBMCs. This receptor was taken from a human donor in good health (CMV status not recorded). Some clones in this sample may be carry-over from other donors' samples. Here the CDR3 reads CASSLTGQLIRKGNTIYF. In nucleotides, the CDR3 is TGTGCCAGCAGCTTAACAGGACAGCTCATCCGGAAAGGAAACACCATATATTTT.